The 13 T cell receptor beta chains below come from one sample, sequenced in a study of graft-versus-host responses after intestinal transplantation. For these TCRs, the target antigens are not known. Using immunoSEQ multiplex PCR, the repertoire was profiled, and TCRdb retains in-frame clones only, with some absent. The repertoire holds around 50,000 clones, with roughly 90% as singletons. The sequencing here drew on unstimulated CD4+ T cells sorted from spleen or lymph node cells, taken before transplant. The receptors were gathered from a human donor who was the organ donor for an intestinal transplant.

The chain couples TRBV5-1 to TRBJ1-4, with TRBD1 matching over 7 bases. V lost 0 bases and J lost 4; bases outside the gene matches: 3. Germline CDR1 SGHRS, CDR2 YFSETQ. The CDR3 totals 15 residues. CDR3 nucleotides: TGCGCCAGCAGCTTGGCCGGGACAGATAATGAAAAACTGTTTTTT. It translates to CASSLAGTDNEKLFF.

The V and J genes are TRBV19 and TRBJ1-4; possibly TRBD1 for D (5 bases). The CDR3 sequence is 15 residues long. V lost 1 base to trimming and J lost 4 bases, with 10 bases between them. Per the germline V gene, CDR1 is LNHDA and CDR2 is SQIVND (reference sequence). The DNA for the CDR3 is TGTGCCAGTAGTATAGGCGGGACCGTTAATGAAAAACTGTTTTTT. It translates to CASSIGGTVNEKLFF. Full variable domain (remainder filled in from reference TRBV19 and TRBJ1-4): DGGITQSPKYLFRKEGQNVTLSCEQNLNHDAMYWYRQDPGQGLRLIYYSQIVNDFQKGDIAEGYSVSREKKESFPLTVTSAQKNPTAFYLCASSIGGTVNEKLFFGSGTQLSVL.

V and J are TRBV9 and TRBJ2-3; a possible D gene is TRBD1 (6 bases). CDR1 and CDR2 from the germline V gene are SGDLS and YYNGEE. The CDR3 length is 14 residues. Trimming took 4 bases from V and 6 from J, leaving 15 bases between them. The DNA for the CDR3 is TGTGCCAGCAGCCTAGATGGGGGCCCGGATACGCAGTATTTT. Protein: CASSLDGGPDTQYF.

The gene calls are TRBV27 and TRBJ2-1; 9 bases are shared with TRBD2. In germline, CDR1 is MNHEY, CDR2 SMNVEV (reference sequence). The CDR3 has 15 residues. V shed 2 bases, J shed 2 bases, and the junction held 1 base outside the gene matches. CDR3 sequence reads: CASSLAGGPYNEQFF. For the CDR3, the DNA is TGTGCCAGCAGTTTAGCGGGAGGGCCCTACAATGAGCAGTTCTTC.

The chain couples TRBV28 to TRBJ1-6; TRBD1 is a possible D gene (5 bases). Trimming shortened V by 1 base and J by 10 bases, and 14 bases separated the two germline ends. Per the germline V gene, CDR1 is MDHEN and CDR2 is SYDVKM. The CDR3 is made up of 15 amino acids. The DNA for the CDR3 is TGTGCCAGCAGTTTATCTCAGGGAGGTAGCTCACCCCTCCACTTT. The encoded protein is CASSLSQGGSSPLHF.

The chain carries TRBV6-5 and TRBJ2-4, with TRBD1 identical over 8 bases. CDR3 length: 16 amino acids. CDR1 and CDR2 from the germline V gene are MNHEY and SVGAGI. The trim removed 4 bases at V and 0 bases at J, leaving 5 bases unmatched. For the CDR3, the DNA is TGTGCCAGCAGTTCGGACAGGGTCCTAGCCAAAAACATTCAGTACTTC. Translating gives CASSSDRVLAKNIQYF.

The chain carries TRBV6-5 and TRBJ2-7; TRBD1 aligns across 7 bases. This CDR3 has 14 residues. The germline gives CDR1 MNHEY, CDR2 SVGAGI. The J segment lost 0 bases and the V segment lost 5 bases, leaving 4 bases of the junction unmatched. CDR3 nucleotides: TGTGCCAGCAGTAGGAGGACAGGCTCCTACGAGCAGTACTTC. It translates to CASSRRTGSYEQYF.

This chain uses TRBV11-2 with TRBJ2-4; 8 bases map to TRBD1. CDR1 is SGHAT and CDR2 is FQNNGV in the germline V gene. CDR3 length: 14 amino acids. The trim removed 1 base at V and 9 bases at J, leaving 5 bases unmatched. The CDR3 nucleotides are TGTGCCAGCAGCTTAGCACAGGGGGTGGTCATTCAGTACTTC. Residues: CASSLAQGVVIQYF.

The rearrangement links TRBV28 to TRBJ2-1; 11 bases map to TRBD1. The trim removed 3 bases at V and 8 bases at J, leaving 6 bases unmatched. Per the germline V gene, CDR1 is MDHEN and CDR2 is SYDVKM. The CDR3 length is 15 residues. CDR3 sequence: CASSFTGQGVDEQFF. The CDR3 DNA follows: TGTGCCAGCAGTTTTACGGGACAGGGGGTGGATGAGCAGTTCTTC.

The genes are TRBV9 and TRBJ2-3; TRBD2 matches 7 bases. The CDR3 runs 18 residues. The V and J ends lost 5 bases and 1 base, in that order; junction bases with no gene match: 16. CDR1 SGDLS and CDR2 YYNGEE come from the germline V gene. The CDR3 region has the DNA TGTGCCAGCAGTCAAGCCCCCCAAACTAGCGCTGGCACAGATACGCAGTATTTT. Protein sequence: CASSQAPQTSAGTDTQYF.

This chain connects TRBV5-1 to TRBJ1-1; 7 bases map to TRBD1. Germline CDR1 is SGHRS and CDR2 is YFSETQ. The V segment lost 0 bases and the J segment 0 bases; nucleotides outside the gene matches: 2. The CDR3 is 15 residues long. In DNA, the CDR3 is TGCGCCAGCAGCTTGGGGGGACAGATGAACACTGAAGCTTTCTTT. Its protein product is CASSLGGQMNTEAFF.

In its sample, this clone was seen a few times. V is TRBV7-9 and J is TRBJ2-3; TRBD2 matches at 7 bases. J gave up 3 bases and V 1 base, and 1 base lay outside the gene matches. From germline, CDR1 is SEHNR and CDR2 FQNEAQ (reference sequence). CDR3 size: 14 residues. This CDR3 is CASSLVRETDTQYF. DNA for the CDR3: TGTGCCAGCAGCTTAGTGCGGGAGACAGATACGCAGTATTTT.

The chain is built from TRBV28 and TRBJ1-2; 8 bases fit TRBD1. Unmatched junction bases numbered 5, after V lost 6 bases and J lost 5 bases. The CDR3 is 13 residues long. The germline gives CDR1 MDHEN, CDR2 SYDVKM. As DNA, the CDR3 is TGTGCCAGCAGCTGGGGGACAGGATATGGCTACACCTTC. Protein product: CASSWGTGYGYTF.